The 24 T cell receptor beta chains reported below all come from one sample, sequenced in a study of shared clonotypes between healthy human individuals (dated by TCRdb to 2019 to 2021). Library construction relied on the immunoSEQ multiplex PCR assay. Here the immuneACCESS table is served through TCRdb, limited to in-frame sequences with V and J called. Missing clones are a known gap in these copies; in checked studies unresolved V genes cover under half, and the rest lacks a known reason. The sample profile shows 2 million to 2.5 million clones; 90% to 96% of them were found once. Jointly, the top ten make up roughly 0.13% of the sample. Sequencing was carried out using naive CD4+ T cells sorted from blood. What the cell subset or site label conveys for this sample: CD45RA+ positively selected. These receptors came from a man younger than 35 in good health.

V is TRBV30 and J is TRBJ2-3, with TRBD2 identical over 7 bases. This CDR3 is built from 16 residues. Germline assignment: CDR1 GTSNPN and CDR2 SVGIG (reference sequence). The V segment lost 3 bases and the J segment 1 base; nucleotides outside the gene matches: 10. For the CDR3, the DNA is TGTGCCTGGAGGGCCCCCTGGCTAGCGGGCACAGATACGCAGTATTTT. Its protein product is CAWRAPWLAGTDTQYF.

V and J are TRBV6-1 and TRBJ2-7, with TRBD2 matching 10 bases. The CDR3 is 15 residues long. Germline loops: CDR1 MNHNS, CDR2 SASEGT. Trimming removed 6 bases from V and 3 bases from J; junction bases left unmatched: 8. The CDR3 sequence: CASRISGGSHYEQYF. The CDR3 region has the DNA TGTGCCAGCAGGATTAGCGGGGGGTCCCACTACGAGCAGTACTTC.

V gene TRBV30 combines with J gene TRBJ1-2; TRBD1 agrees at 11 bases. This CDR3 has 16 amino acids. CDR1 is GTSNPN and CDR2 is SVGIG in the germline V gene (reference sequence). V gave up 0 bases and J gave up 7 bases; unmatched junction bases: 10. The chain's CDR3 is CAWSVQGTGGKSGYTF. In nucleotides, the CDR3 is TGTGCCTGGAGTGTACAGGGGACAGGGGGAAAGAGTGGCTACACCTTC.

In regard to this clone: This sample includes further DNA sequences coding for the same CDR3. The chain couples TRBV18 to TRBJ1-1; 7 bases fit TRBD1. The V segment lost 0 bases and the J segment 0 bases; nucleotides outside the gene matches: 4. Germline CDR1 reads KGHSH; CDR2 reads LQKENI. CDR3 length: 16 residues. CDR3 protein: CASSPPGQNMNTEAFF. CDR3 nucleotides: TGTGCCAGCTCACCACCGGGACAGAATATGAACACTGAAGCTTTCTTT. Full variable domain (missing parts from reference TRBV18 and TRBJ1-1): NAGVMQNPRHLVRRRGQEARLRCSPMKGHSHVYWYRQLPEEGLKFMVYLQKENIIDESGMPKERFSAEFPKEGPSILRIQQVVRGDSAAYFCASSPPGQNMNTEAFFGQGTRLTVV.

This chain joins TRBV23-1 and TRBJ1-3; 7 bases are a match to TRBD1. TRBV23-1 is an ORF for which the function is uncertain. Trimming cost V 11 bases and J 1 base; bases outside gene matches: 2. The CDR3 spans 12 residues. The CDR3 bases are TGCGCCCCAGGGGGATCTGGAAACACCATATATTTT. Residues: CAPGGSGNTIYF.

V gene TRBV6-5 combines with J gene TRBJ2-3; D might be TRBD2 (6 bases). V lost 6 bases, J lost 1 base, and 14 bases lay in between. Germline V CDR1 and CDR2: MNHEY, SVGAGI. CDR3 size: 15 residues. CDR3 DNA: TGTGCCAGCAGCCGCGTCGGGGGAGGCACAGATACGCAGTATTTT. This translates into CASSRVGGGTDTQYF.

The chain is built from TRBV6-1 and TRBJ1-2; a possible D gene is TRBD1 (5 bases). In germline, CDR1 is MNHNS, CDR2 SASEGT. V was shortened by 2 bases and J by 4 bases, with 20 bases between the two germline ends. The CDR3 consists of 17 residues. In DNA form, the CDR3 reads TGTGCCAGCAGTGAATGGGGGTGGGGAGGGACCGCCTATGGCTACACCTTC. This codes for CASSEWGWGGTAYGYTF.

The chain combines TRBV30 with TRBJ2-7, with 9 bases fitting TRBD2. The CDR3 contains 12 residues. The J segment lost 8 bases and the V segment lost 2 bases, leaving 4 bases of the junction unmatched. Germline values: CDR1 GTSNPN, CDR2 SVGIG (reference sequence). CDR3 sequence (DNA): TGTGCCTGGAGTAAAGCGGGAGGAAAGCAGTACTTC. Protein: CAWSKAGGKQYF.

V and J are TRBV10-3 and TRBJ1-2, with TRBD1 identical over 7 bases. The V and J ends lost 9 bases and 6 bases, in that order; junction bases with no gene match: 10. CDR1 ENHRY and CDR2 SYGVKD come from the germline V gene. The CDR3 length is 13 residues. For the CDR3, the DNA is TGTGCCATTTGCCCCGACAGGGTACATGGCTACACCTTC. Translating it yields CAICPDRVHGYTF.

Worth noting for this clone: One end of the junction varies from germline; a read error may be responsible. This CDR3 is CASSSDSYNEQFF. The CDR3 DNA reads TGTGCTAGCAGCTCTGACTCCTACAATGAGCAGTTCTTC. This chain links TRBV7-7 with TRBJ2-1; no clear D. CDR1 is SSHAT, CDR2 FNYEAQ, per germline (reference sequence). The CDR3 covers 13 residues.

This sequence joins TRBV4-2 and TRBJ2-3; tentative D call: TRBD2 (7 bases). The CDR3 covers 16 residues. CDR1 and CDR2 from the germline V gene are LGHNA and YNFKEQ. The V gene lost 4 bases and the J gene lost 0 bases, with 14 bases spanning the gap. CDR3 in DNA: TGTGCCAGCAGCCGTGAAGGGGGGGTGAGCACAGATACGCAGTATTTT. Its translation: CASSREGGVSTDTQYF.

The V call is TRBV4-2, the J call TRBJ1-6, with D possibly matching TRBD1 (6 bases). This CDR3 is built from 16 residues. The V gene lost 1 base and the J gene lost 11 bases, with 18 bases spanning the gap. The germline V gene encodes CDR1 LGHNA and CDR2 YNFKEQ. CDR3: CASSQASDGGRAPLHF. CDR3 DNA: TGTGCCAGCAGCCAAGCCTCCGACGGGGGGCGCGCACCCCTCCACTTT.

The chain is built from TRBV5-8 and TRBJ1-2, with 10 bases identical to TRBD1. This CDR3 spans 14 amino acids. The germline V gene encodes CDR1 SGHTS and CDR2 YDEGEE. With 3 bases clipped from V and 3 bases from J, the junction kept 2 bases outside the gene matches. CDR3 DNA sequence: TGTGCCAGCAGCTCGGGACAGGGGCACTATGGCTACACCTTC. This encodes CASSSGQGHYGYTF.

The V and J genes are TRBV5-4 and TRBJ1-4; 7 bases agree with TRBD1. Germline loops: CDR1 SGHNT, CDR2 YYREEE (reference sequence). CDR3 length: 15 amino acids. V dropped 1 base and J dropped 8; count of bases not matched to a gene: 8. In nucleotides, the CDR3 is TGTGCCAGCAGCTTGACCACAGGGGCCGACGAAAAACTGTTTTTT. Protein product: CASSLTTGADEKLFF. The variable domain in full, with the rest retrieved from reference TRBV5-4 and TRBJ1-4, is ETGVTQSPTHLIKTRGQQVTLRCSSQSGHNTVSWYQQALGQGPQFIFQYYREEENGRGNFPPRFSGLQFPNYSSELNVNALELDDSALYLCASSLTTGADEKLFFGSGTQLSVL.

This clone was detected once. This chain connects TRBV2 to TRBJ1-5; TRBD1 agrees at 12 bases. The CDR3 is made up of 19 amino acids. Losses at the gene ends were 4 bases for V and 1 base for J; bases not matched to a gene: 11. Germline assignment: CDR1 SNHLY and CDR2 FYNNEI. CDR3 DNA sequence: TGTGCCAGCAGTGGGATCGGGACAGGGGGCTTTAGGAGCAATCAGCCCCAGCATTTT. Its translation: CASSGIGTGGFRSNQPQHF.

CDR3 bases: TGTGCCAGCAGTAACGGGGGGCGCGGCTATGGCTACACCTTC. Translation gives CASSNGGRGYGYTF. V and J are TRBV6-4 and TRBJ1-2, with TRBD1 as a possible D gene (6 bases). V lost 5 bases and J lost 4, with 14 bases in between. This CDR3 spans 14 amino acids. CDR1 MRHNA and CDR2 SNTAGT come from the germline V gene.

The rearrangement joins TRBV6-5 to TRBJ2-3; 8 bases match TRBD2. Per germline, CDR1 MNHEY and CDR2 SVGAGI. Germline trimming cut 7 bases from V and 6 bases from J; bases unmatched to any gene: 9. This CDR3 has 14 residues. This chain's CDR3 is CASTPFTGGDTQYF. The CDR3 bases are TGTGCCAGCACTCCCTTCACGGGGGGGGATACGCAGTATTTT.

The genes are TRBV6-4 and TRBJ2-3; unclear D gene. The CDR3 is made up of 17 amino acids. V was cut by 0 bases and J by 2 bases, with 15 bases left in between. CDR1 is MRHNA and CDR2 is SNTAGT in the germline V gene. CDR3 loop: CASSDSSTGPPTDTQYF. The CDR3 nucleotides read TGTGCCAGCAGTGACTCGTCTACGGGTCCGCCCACAGATACGCAGTATTTT.

The J gene is TRBJ1-2, the V gene TRBV6-5; no reliable D call. V shed 2 bases and J shed 2 bases, with 12 bases lying between them. Germline CDR1 and CDR2: MNHEY and SVGAGI. The CDR3 length is 15 residues. This chain's CDR3 is CASSYPGTGNYGYTF. CDR3 nucleotides: TGTGCCAGCAGTTACCCAGGAACGGGAAACTATGGCTACACCTTC.

V and J are TRBV28 and TRBJ1-3; 7 bases are a match to TRBD1. V shed 5 bases, J shed 6 bases, and the junction held 13 bases outside the gene matches. The CDR3 runs 16 residues. Per germline, CDR1 MDHEN and CDR2 SYDVKM. CDR3 sequence reads: CASSPPPGGDKNTIYF. In DNA, the CDR3 is TGTGCCAGCAGTCCCCCGCCAGGGGGTGACAAAAACACCATATATTTT.

Here the CDR3 reads CASSQDRQGARKLFF. In nucleotides, the CDR3 is TGCGCCAGCAGCCAAGATAGGCAGGGGGCGCGGAAACTGTTTTTT. V and J are TRBV4-3 and TRBJ1-4; the match to TRBD1 covers 8 bases. The CDR3 has 15 amino acids. Trimming cost V 0 bases and J 11 bases; bases outside gene matches: 8. CDR1 is LGHNA, CDR2 YSLEER, per germline.

This sequence joins TRBV30 and TRBJ1-3; no firm D call. This CDR3 contains 16 residues. Between the trimmed V and J ends, which lost 2 bases and 2 bases, there was a span of 16 bases. CDR1 GTSNPN and CDR2 SVGIG come from the germline V gene (reference sequence). CDR3: CAWSKRVGQAGNTIYF. The CDR3 nucleotides are TGTGCCTGGAGTAAAAGGGTCGGGCAGGCTGGAAACACCATATATTTT.

The chain couples TRBV30 to TRBJ2-7, with 12 bases matching TRBD1. Germline CDR1 and CDR2: GTSNPN and SVGIG (reference sequence). There are 14 residues in the CDR3. Germline trimming cut 4 bases from V and 5 bases from J; bases unmatched to any gene: 6. The chain's CDR3 is CAWTRDRGPNEQYF. The CDR3 coding sequence is TGTGCCTGGACTAGGGACAGGGGGCCCAACGAGCAGTACTTC.

This clone showed up just once. The sample has other DNA sequences that encode this CDR3 too. The chain combines TRBV7-2 with TRBJ2-1; 10 bases map to TRBD2. Germline CDR1 reads SGHTA; CDR2 reads FQGNSA. The CDR3 loop spans 14 amino acids. J gave up 6 bases and V 3 bases, and 2 bases lay outside the gene matches. CDR3 residues: CASSFLAGVNEQFF. The CDR3 DNA reads TGTGCCAGCAGCTTCCTAGCGGGGGTCAATGAGCAGTTCTTC.